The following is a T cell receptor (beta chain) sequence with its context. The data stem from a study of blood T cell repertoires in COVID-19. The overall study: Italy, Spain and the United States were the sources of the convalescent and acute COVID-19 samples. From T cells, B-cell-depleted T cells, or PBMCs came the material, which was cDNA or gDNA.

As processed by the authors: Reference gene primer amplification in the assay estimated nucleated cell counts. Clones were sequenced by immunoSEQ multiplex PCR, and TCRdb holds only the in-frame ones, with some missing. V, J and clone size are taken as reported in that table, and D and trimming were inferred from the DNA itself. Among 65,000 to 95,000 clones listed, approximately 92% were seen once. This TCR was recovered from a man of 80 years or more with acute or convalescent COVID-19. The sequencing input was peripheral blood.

The CDR3 reads CASSPVDREETQYF. The DNA for the CDR3 is TGTGCCAGCAGCCCCGTTGACAGGGAAGAGACCCAGTACTTC. The V gene is TRBV3-1 (or the pseudogene TRBV3-2), the J gene TRBJ2-5, with 7 bases that match TRBD1. The V and J ends lost 4 bases and 3 bases, in that order; junction bases with no gene match: 5. Looked up from germline, CDR1 is LGHDT and CDR2 is YNNKEL (reference sequence). The CDR3 runs to 14 residues.